This paragraph covers one T cell receptor beta chain sequence. The sample belongs to a study of blood T cell repertoires in COVID-19. TCRdb's table, derived via immunoSEQ multiplex PCR, lists solely in-frame clones and lacks some. The sample records 120,000 or so clones, about 85% being singletons. This clonotype originated in a woman of 80 years or more with acute or convalescent COVID-19. Material: peripheral blood.

The DNA of the CDR3 is TGTGCCAGCAGCATAGGGACAGGCAATGAAGCTTTCTTT. As protein: CASSIGTGNEAFF. The chain joins TRBV7-3 to TRBJ1-1, with TRBD1 matching 8 bases. The CDR3 runs 13 residues. V shed 5 bases and J 7 bases; nucleotides not matched to a gene: 6. Germline-derived CDR1 and CDR2 are SGHTA and FQGTGA.